The 21 T cell receptor beta chains given below trace back to one sample, sequenced in a study of shared clonotypes between healthy human individuals. Positively selected for CCR7, the CD45RO-negative cells used as naive CD8 cells excluded terminally differentiated effector memory CD45RA+ cells. Clones were read by immunoSEQ multiplex PCR, and TCRdb kept only the in-frame ones, dropping some. The sample yields about 2.2 million clones, around 95% seen once. Sequences were obtained from naive CD8+ T cells from PBMCs. These receptors all stem from a man aged 18 to 30 in good health. Some clones in this sample may be carry-over from other donors' samples.

This chain links TRBV7-9 with TRBJ1-1, with TRBD1 identical over 7 bases. The CDR3 is 15 residues long. V dropped 5 bases and J dropped 4; count of bases not matched to a gene: 10. Germline V gene sequence: CDR1 SEHNR, CDR2 FQNEAQ (reference sequence). The CDR3 here is CASSRSGGGRTEAFF. In nucleotides, the CDR3 is TGTGCCAGCAGCCGATCCGGAGGGGGCCGCACTGAAGCTTTCTTT.

The chain couples TRBV7-2 to TRBJ2-3; no clear D gene. From germline, CDR1 is SGHTA and CDR2 FQGNSA. This CDR3 is 16 amino acids long. The V and J ends lost 5 bases and 4 bases respectively, with 19 bases between them. The CDR3 bases are TGTGCCAGCAGCGCCAGACTGGCAAGTTATCCAGATACGCAGTATTTT. This codes for CASSARLASYPDTQYF. Full variable domain (rest looked up from reference TRBV7-2 and TRBJ2-3): GAGVSQSPSNKVTEKGKDVELRCDPISGHTALYWYRQSLGQGLEFLIYFQGNSAPDKSGLPSDRFSAERTGGSVSTLTIQRTQQEDSAVYLCASSARLASYPDTQYFGPGTRLTVL.

The chain recombines TRBV4-2 with TRBJ2-1; 8 nucleotides agree with TRBD1. The CDR3 is 18 amino acids. CDR1 is LGHNA, CDR2 YNFKEQ, per germline. With 0 bases clipped from V and 0 bases from J, the junction kept 7 bases outside the gene matches. The CDR3, as DNA: TGTGCCAGCAGCCAAGAAAAAAGGACAGGGAGCTCCTACAATGAGCAGTTCTTC. Translation gives CASSQEKRTGSSYNEQFF.

V gene TRBV7-9 combines with J gene TRBJ2-3; 7 nucleotides line up with TRBD1. Germline V gene data show CDR1 as SEHNR and CDR2 as FQNEAQ (reference sequence). Germline trimming cut 5 bases from V and 6 bases from J; bases unmatched to any gene: 11. The CDR3 sequence is 15 residues long. CDR3 sequence: CASSKGGRPPDTQYF. The CDR3 DNA reads as TGTGCCAGCAGCAAAGGGGGCAGGCCCCCGGATACGCAGTATTTT.

The chain is built from TRBV6-5 and TRBJ2-7; TRBD1 or TRBD2 may be the D gene (6 bases each). Germline V CDR1 and CDR2: MNHEY, SVGAGI. Trimming removed 2 bases at V and 2 bases at J, with 13 bases between. The CDR3 covers 15 residues. The DNA for the CDR3 is TGTGCCAGCAGTTACAGGGGGGAGAACCCCTACGAGCAGTACTTC. Protein sequence: CASSYRGENPYEQYF.

The chain has TRBV28 and TRBJ2-1, with 13 bases identical to TRBD2. Germline CDR1 and CDR2: MDHEN and SYDVKM. The CDR3 contains 21 residues. The junction had 29 bases not matched to a gene; V was cut back by 10 bases and J by 8 bases. CDR3 in amino acids: CATLPFFGGGSGLAGIDEQFF. In DNA, the CDR3 is TGTGCCACGTTACCCTTCTTTGGGGGGGGTTCGGGACTAGCGGGAATTGATGAGCAGTTCTTC.

V and J are TRBV13 and TRBJ2-7; D perhaps matches TRBD2 (6 bases). Trimming left V 1 base short and J 7 bases short, with 11 bases between. The CDR3 has 13 residues. Germline CDR1 PRHDT, CDR2 FYEKMQ (reference sequence). In DNA, the CDR3 is TGTGCCAGCAGCTTAGACCCCGGAGGGGAGCAGTACTTC. This sequence encodes CASSLDPGGEQYF.

The chain carries TRBV7-3 and TRBJ2-3, with no clear D. The CDR3 is made up of 16 amino acids. CDR1 is SGHTA and CDR2 is FQGTGA in the germline V gene. Trimming removed 1 base from V and 4 bases from J, with 15 bases in between. The chain's CDR3 is CASSLSDKTFPDTQYF. The CDR3 nucleotides are TGTGCCAGCAGCTTAAGTGACAAAACCTTCCCAGATACGCAGTATTTT.

The chain joins TRBV19 to TRBJ2-3, with 11 bases aligning to TRBD2. CDR1 is LNHDA, CDR2 SQIVND, per germline (reference sequence). The CDR3 has 17 residues. Losses at the gene ends were 4 bases for V and 2 bases for J; bases not matched to a gene: 8. This chain's CDR3 is CASSTPGLAGDTDTQYF. The CDR3 DNA reads TGTGCCAGTAGTACCCCCGGACTAGCGGGTGACACAGATACGCAGTATTTT.

The chain couples TRBV27 to TRBJ1-2, with a possible D match to TRBD1 (5 bases). Germline-derived CDR1 and CDR2 are MNHEY and SMNVEV (reference sequence). The CDR3 length is 16 residues. V lost 8 bases to trimming and J lost 1 base, with 20 bases between them. CDR3 bases: TGTGCCAGCTTCCATTTCGGGGCGGGGAATAACTATGGCTACACCTTC. Translated: CASFHFGAGNNYGYTF.

The gene calls are TRBV4-1 and TRBJ2-7; 8 bases are a match to TRBD1. Germline V lookup: CDR1 MGHRA, CDR2 YSYEKL. V lost 5 bases and J lost 1; bases outside the gene matches: 7. This CDR3 is 15 amino acids long. DNA of the CDR3: TGCGCCAGCAGCGAGGGACAGGACCCTTCCTACGAGCAGTACTTC. Translation gives CASSEGQDPSYEQYF.

The V gene is TRBV2, the J gene TRBJ2-7; D may be TRBD2 (6 bases). The CDR3 length is 14 residues. Germline-derived CDR1 and CDR2 are SNHLY and FYNNEI. The ends were cut back, 1 base at V and 4 bases at J, with 11 bases in the middle. The CDR3 sequence: CASSEVAAVYEQYF. The CDR3 nucleotides are TGTGCCAGCAGTGAAGTAGCGGCAGTTTACGAGCAGTACTTC.

The rearrangement uses TRBV5-1 and TRBJ2-5, with D maybe TRBD2 (5 bases). Germline V gives CDR1 SGHRS, CDR2 YFSETQ. V lost 0 bases and J 4 bases, leaving 7 bases between the germline ends. The CDR3 totals 13 residues. The CDR3: CASSLGLAETQYF. The CDR3, as DNA: TGCGCCAGCAGCTTGGGGCTAGCAGAGACCCAGTACTTC.

This chain links TRBV7-8 with TRBJ2-7; 10 bases map to TRBD2. J gave up 3 bases and V 3 bases, and 8 bases lay outside the gene matches. Germline V gene sequence: CDR1 SGHVS, CDR2 FQNEAQ. There are 16 residues in the CDR3. CDR3 sequence (DNA): TGTGCCAGCAGCTTGCACCCGGGACTAGCGAACTACGAGCAGTACTTC. This codes for CASSLHPGLANYEQYF.

This clone was seen only once. The genes are TRBV5-6 and TRBJ1-2; maybe TRBD1 (6 bases). This CDR3 has 12 amino acids. The germline V gene encodes CDR1 SGHDT and CDR2 YYEEEE. Trimming stripped 0 bases from V and 6 bases from J, with 6 bases between. CDR3 DNA sequence: TGTGCCAGCAGCTTGGGGACAGATGGCTACACCTTC. Translated, it gives CASSLGTDGYTF.

A note on this clone: Within the sample, other DNA sequences also encode this same CDR3. DNA of the CDR3: TGTGCCAGCAGCTTGGGGGCCTACGAGCAGTACTTC. Protein: CASSLGAYEQYF. The V gene is TRBV7-9, the J gene TRBJ2-7; D is tentatively TRBD1 or TRBD2 (5 bases each). Trimming stripped 3 bases from V and 2 bases from J, with 5 bases between. Germline-derived CDR1 and CDR2 are SEHNR and FQNEAQ (reference sequence). This CDR3 has 12 amino acids.

The rearrangement joins TRBV6-4 to TRBJ2-1; D is unclear. Germline CDR1 and CDR2: MRHNA and SNTAGT. There are 11 residues in the CDR3. V was pared by 6 bases and J by 5 bases, with 5 bases between. The CDR3 bases are TGTGCCAGCAGAAGTAACAATGAGCAGTTCTTC. This gives the protein CASRSNNEQFF.

The genes are TRBV7-9 and TRBJ2-1; D unclear. V lost 6 bases and J lost 10, with 22 bases in between. Per the germline V gene, CDR1 is SEHNR and CDR2 is FQNEAQ (reference sequence). This CDR3 contains 15 residues. The CDR3 sequence: CASRARGVLVVEQFF. The DNA for the CDR3 is TGTGCCAGCAGGGCAAGAGGAGTCTTAGTGGTCGAGCAGTTCTTC.

The genes are TRBV28 and TRBJ2-7, with 8 bases aligning to TRBD2. Unmatched junction bases numbered 12, after V lost 3 bases and J lost 2 bases. CDR3 size: 17 residues. Per germline, CDR1 MDHEN and CDR2 SYDVKM. The CDR3 DNA follows: TGTGCCAGCAGTTTGTACGAATTAGCGGGGACGGCCTACGAGCAGTACTTC. This encodes CASSLYELAGTAYEQYF.

The chain carries TRBV18 and TRBJ2-7; TRBD2 aligns across 9 bases. The germline CDR1 and CDR2 sequences are KGHSH and LQKENI. V gave up 3 bases and J gave up 4 bases; unmatched junction bases: 4. This CDR3 contains 14 residues. CDR3 loop: CASSPSGSFYEQYF. The CDR3 DNA reads TGTGCCAGCTCACCTAGCGGGAGTTTTTACGAGCAGTACTTC.

The CDR3 here is CASRPPAEDTQYF. The DNA of the CDR3 is TGCGCCAGCAGACCACCGGCCGAAGATACGCAGTATTTT. V is TRBV4-1 and J is TRBJ2-3; D is uncertain. In germline, CDR1 is MGHRA, CDR2 YSYEKL. This CDR3 has 13 residues. V lost 6 bases and J 5 bases, leaving 12 bases between the germline ends.